The rows below give T cell receptor beta chains drawn from one sample of a study of early T cells in non-severe SARS-CoV-2 infection. In TCRdb, the 5' RACE reads were re-called with MiXCR into one record per CDR3 protein. The sample includes some 80,000 distinct CDR3 sequences, 12% of them seen just once. Sample: whole blood. The origin of the receptors is an adult who was a healthcare worker with PCR-confirmed SARS-CoV-2 infection or an uninfected control (not recorded which). Both conserved end residues are part of each CDR3. A D gene is named only where the DNA matches it firmly. Some rows mark clone size as missing; the rest say once, few, many or name a class of expanded clone.

D	V	size	length	J	CDR3	DNA
-	TRBV18	-	15	TRBJ2-1	CASSPDLTSYNEQFF	TGTGCCAGCTCACCTGACCTTACTTCCTACAATGAGCAGTTCTTC
TRBD1	TRBV29-1	few	13	TRBJ1-1	CSVRTGADTEAFF	TGCAGCGTTCGCACAGGGGCTGACACTGAAGCTTTCTTT
-	TRBV29-1	-	14	TRBJ2-3	CSVEKDPGEDTQYF	TGCAGCGTTGAAAAGGACCCCGGAGAGGATACGCAGTATTTT
-	TRBV7-8	-	16	TRBJ1-4	CASSLGVGATNEKLFF	TGTGCCAGCAGCTTAGGTGTGGGAGCAACTAATGAAAAACTGTTTTTT
-	TRBV5-1	-	15	TRBJ2-2	CASSSGTAGTGELFF	TGCGCCAGCAGCTCGGGGACGGCGGGGACCGGGGAGCTGTTTTTT
-	TRBV12-3/TRBV12-4	few	21	TRBJ2-4	CASSLTWAPSIYELAKNIQYF	TGTGCCAGCAGCCTTACCTGGGCCCCGAGTATTTACGAGTTGGCCAAAAACATTCAGTACTTC
TRBD2	TRBV7-2	few	16	TRBJ2-2	CASSPRLAGAGGELFF	TGTGCCAGCAGCCCGAGACTAGCGGGAGCGGGCGGGGAGCTGTTTTTT
-	TRBV7-9	few	18	TRBJ1-6	CASSLFSTGRLNNSPLHF	TGTGCCAGCAGCTTATTCTCGACAGGCCGTTTAAATAATTCACCCCTCCACTTT
-	TRBV29-1	-	13	TRBJ2-1	CSVEGATNNEQFF	TGCAGCGTTGAAGGAGCGACTAACAATGAGCAGTTCTTC
-	TRBV7-9	many	11	TRBJ1-1	CASSFLAEAFF	TGTGCCAGCAGCTTTCTGGCTGAAGCTTTCTTT
-	TRBV6-5	few	11	TRBJ1-1	CASGRNTEAFF	TGTGCCAGCGGTCGTAACACTGAAGCTTTCTTT
-	TRBV20-1	-	11	TRBJ2-3	CSARGVGTQYF	TGCAGTGCTAGAGGGGTCGGTACGCAGTATTTT
-	TRBV5-1	-	13	TRBJ1-6	CASSRDGNSPLHF	TGCGCCAGCAGCAGGGACGGGAATTCACCCCTCCACTTT
-	TRBV3-1	-	14	TRBJ2-7	CASSQPAPPYEQYF	TGTGCCAGCAGCCAGCCCGCTCCCCCCTACGAGCAGTACTTC
-	TRBV7-6	-	15	TRBJ2-2	CASSPSGPPTGELFF	TGTGCCAGCAGCCCCTCTGGGCCCCCCACCGGGGAGCTGTTTTTT
TRBD2	TRBV20-1	few	18	TRBJ2-1	CSALGTSGLRGSYNEQFF	TGCAGTGCCCTCGGGACTAGCGGGCTTCGGGGCTCCTACAATGAGCAGTTCTTC
TRBD1	TRBV6-2/TRBV6-3	many	14	TRBJ2-1	CASSYSRTGGEQFF	TGTGCCAGCAGTTACTCGAGGACAGGCGGGGAGCAGTTCTTC
-	TRBV7-3	many	13	TRBJ2-1	CASSLSGRDKQFF	TGTGCCAGCAGCTTGAGCGGGCGGGATAAGCAGTTCTTC
-	TRBV6-4	few	12	TRBJ1-1	CASSAGEGEAFF	TGTGCCAGCAGTGCAGGGGAGGGGGAAGCTTTCTTT
-	TRBV7-3	few	15	TRBJ2-1	CASSYSRDWGNEQFF	TGTGCCAGCAGCTATTCCCGGGACTGGGGGAATGAGCAGTTCTTC
-	TRBV11-2	many	11	TRBJ2-7	CASSFQSEQYF	TGTGCCAGCAGCTTTCAAAGCGAGCAGTACTTC
-	TRBV3-1	few	14	TRBJ2-7	CASSSRPQGMEQYF	TGTGCCAGCAGCTCTCGACCCCAGGGCATGGAGCAGTACTTC
-	TRBV11-2	-	16	TRBJ2-7	CASSLDPGRLPTYGYF	TGTGCCAGCAGCTTAGACCCAGGGCGCCTGCCAACCTACGGGTACTTC
-	TRBV20-1	few	15	TRBJ1-3	CSATLAGTAGNTIYF	TGCAGTGCCACACTTGCGGGAACTGCAGGGAACACCATATATTTT
-	TRBV13	-	15	TRBJ2-7	CASSQSDRRAYEQYF	TGTGCCAGCAGCCAATCGGACAGGAGGGCCTACGAGCAGTACTTC
-	TRBV7-9	many	13	TRBJ2-4	CASSLEHRSIQYF	TGTGCCAGCAGCTTAGAACACAGGAGTATTCAGTACTTC
-	TRBV7-9	once	14	TRBJ1-2	CASSPRQGYYGYTF	TGTGCCAGCAGCCCCCGCCAGGGTTACTATGGCTACACCTTC
-	TRBV30	-	20	TRBJ1-6	CAWTVPGPTLESSYNSPLHF	TGTGCCTGGACCGTTCCGGGGCCGACTTTGGAGAGCTCCTATAATTCACCCCTCCACTTT
-	TRBV12-3/TRBV12-4	few	12	TRBJ1-2	CASSLGPRRYTF	TGTGCCAGCAGTTTGGGGCCTCGACGCTACACCTTC
-	TRBV11-1	-	15	TRBJ1-5	CASSFQDRGNQPQHF	TGTGCCAGCAGCTTCCAGGACCGGGGGAATCAGCCCCAGCATTTT
TRBD2	TRBV20-1	-	16	TRBJ2-3	CSAVKKTSAWTDTQYF	TGCAGTGCCGTCAAGAAAACTAGCGCGTGGACAGATACGCAGTATTTT
-	TRBV9	many	14	TRBJ1-6	CASSDGTGNSPLHF	TGTGCCAGCAGCGACGGAACTGGTAATTCACCCCTCCACTTT
-	TRBV4-3	many	13	TRBJ2-7	CASSTDRGGEQYF	TGCGCCAGCAGCACGGACAGAGGGGGCGAGCAGTACTTC
TRBD2	TRBV4-2	-	18	TRBJ2-1	CASSQESLLAGVPNEQFF	TGTGCCAGCAGCCAAGAGAGCCTCCTAGCGGGAGTACCCAATGAGCAGTTCTTC
-	TRBV7-8	-	16	TRBJ2-7	CASSPNSWGLGYEQYF	TGTGCCAGCAGCCCAAATTCGTGGGGGTTAGGGTACGAGCAGTACTTC
-	TRBV6-2/TRBV6-3	many	14	TRBJ1-2	CASRRTGTPYGYTF	TGTGCCAGCAGACGCACCGGGACACCCTATGGCTACACCTTC
-	TRBV7-2	many	11	TRBJ1-4	CASTTGEKLFF	TGTGCCAGCACAACCGGTGAAAAACTGTTTTTT
TRBD2	TRBV6-5	-	15	TRBJ2-3	CASSWGLARTDTQYF	TGTGCCAGCAGCTGGGGACTAGCCCGCACAGATACGCAGTATTTT
-	TRBV7-2	-	14	TRBJ2-5	CASSLVADQETQYF	TGTGCCAGCAGCTTAGTGGCGGACCAAGAGACCCAGTACTTC
-	TRBV2	-	12	TRBJ1-2	CASRTGNYGYTF	TGTGCCAGCAGGACAGGAAACTATGGCTACACCTTC
TRBD2	TRBV12-3/TRBV12-4	few	14	TRBJ2-5	CATALASGSKTQYF	TGTGCCACCGCATTGGCTAGCGGGAGTAAGACCCAGTACTTC
TRBD1	TRBV6-6	-	14	TRBJ2-7	CASSYLGTGGEQYF	TGTGCCAGCAGTTATTTGGGGACAGGGGGTGAGCAGTACTTC
-	TRBV14	-	15	TRBJ1-1	CVSSQYWERNTEAFF	TGTGTCAGCAGCCAGTATTGGGAACGGAACACTGAAGCTTTCTTT
TRBD2	TRBV7-6	many	12	TRBJ2-7	CASSPGLGEQYF	TGTGCCAGCAGCCCTGGACTAGGCGAGCAGTACTTC
-	TRBV7-9	few	15	TRBJ2-1	CASSYLRATYNEQFF	TGTGCCAGCAGCTATCTCCGGGCTACCTACAATGAGCAGTTCTTC
TRBD2	TRBV7-2	many	16	TRBJ2-2	CASSPGLAVGTGELFF	TGTGCCAGCAGCCCGGGACTAGCAGTTGGGACCGGGGAGCTGTTTTTT
-	TRBV7-9	-	12	TRBJ1-1	CASRDDSHEAFF	TGTGCCAGCAGGGACGACAGCCATGAAGCTTTCTTT
-	TRBV10-2	many	11	TRBJ2-7	CASSESYEQYF	TGCGCCAGCAGTGAGTCTTACGAGCAGTACTTC
-	TRBV15	few	14	TRBJ2-3	CATSKEIGTDTQYF	TGTGCCACCAGCAAAGAGATTGGCACAGATACGCAGTATTTT
-	TRBV2	-	15	TRBJ2-7	CASSSRQDGSYEQYF	TGTGCCAGCAGTTCTAGACAAGATGGGTCCTACGAGCAGTACTTC
TRBD2	TRBV20-1	-	16	TRBJ2-5	CSASGTSGRARETQYF	TGCAGTGCTTCCGGGACTAGCGGGAGGGCCCGAGAGACCCAGTACTTC